This entry lists 9 T cell receptor beta chains sequenced from one sample in a study of blood T cell repertoires in COVID-19. Clones were sequenced by immunoSEQ multiplex PCR, and TCRdb holds only the in-frame ones, with some missing. In the table there are 150,000 or so clones, roughly 83% of which are singletons. Material for sequencing was peripheral blood. Receptor source: a woman in her 70s with COVID-19, enrolled during active disease.

This CDR3 reads CASSLAHDWDKNTEAFF. DNA for the CDR3: TGTGCCAGCAGCCTCGCACACGACTGGGACAAGAACACTGAAGCTTTCTTT. The V call is TRBV14, the J call TRBJ1-1, with D possibly TRBD1 on 6 matching bases. Trimming stripped 4 bases from V and 1 base from J, with 19 bases between. Germline CDR1 is SGHDN and CDR2 is FVKESK. The CDR3 contains 17 residues.

This chain links TRBV11-2 with TRBJ2-4, with 8 bases identical to TRBD2. The J segment lost 0 bases and the V segment lost 0 bases, leaving 7 bases of the junction unmatched. CDR1 is SGHAT, CDR2 FQNNGV, per germline. There are 18 residues in the CDR3. The CDR3 protein is CASSLDLAGGAAKNIQYF. The CDR3 DNA follows: TGTGCCAGCAGCTTAGATCTAGCCGGGGGGGCAGCCAAAAACATTCAGTACTTC.

This chain connects TRBV28 to TRBJ2-7; TRBD1 is a possible D gene (6 bases). Deletions cut 11 bases from V and 4 bases from J, with 18 bases between. Germline assignment: CDR1 MDHEN and CDR2 SYDVKM. CDR3 length: 13 residues. The CDR3 DNA follows: TGTGCCTTGGGGGCAGGGACCAAATACGAGCAGTACTTC. Amino acids: CALGAGTKYEQYF.

The rearrangement uses TRBV27 and TRBJ1-2; perhaps TRBD1 as D (5 bases). The CDR3 sequence is 15 residues long. Germline CDR1 is MNHEY and CDR2 is SMNVEV (reference sequence). Trimming left V 5 bases short and J 0 bases short, with 13 bases between. CDR3 DNA sequence: TGTGCCAGCAGTCCGAGAGACAGAACTAACTATGGCTACACCTTC. It encodes CASSPRDRTNYGYTF.

The V and J genes are TRBV6-5 and TRBJ2-1; D is perhaps TRBD1 (6 bases). This CDR3 contains 13 residues. V gave up 6 bases and J gave up 4 bases, with 10 bases separating them. CDR1 is MNHEY and CDR2 is SVGAGI in the germline V gene. CDR3 region: CASRWGQYNEQFF. CDR3 nucleotides: TGTGCCAGCAGATGGGGACAATACAATGAGCAGTTCTTC.

The chain combines TRBV7-9 with TRBJ1-1; 7 bases line up with TRBD1. Looked up from germline, CDR1 is SEHNR and CDR2 is FQNEAQ (reference sequence). CDR3 length: 16 amino acids. Trimming cost V 5 bases and J 4 bases; bases outside gene matches: 13. The CDR3 sequence: CASSRRGGGEITEAFF. CDR3 coding DNA: TGTGCCAGCAGCCGAAGAGGGGGCGGGGAGATCACTGAAGCTTTCTTT.

This chain links TRBV5-1 with TRBJ1-5, with 9 bases that match TRBD1. Germline V gene lookup returns CDR1 SGHRS and CDR2 YFSETQ. Trimming removed 4 bases from V and 2 bases from J; junction bases left unmatched: 4. The CDR3 is 15 residues long. This CDR3 reads CASSPTGGRNQPQHF. In DNA, the CDR3 is TGCGCCAGCAGCCCCACAGGGGGCCGCAATCAGCCCCAGCATTTT.

The chain joins TRBV19 to TRBJ1-1; D gene ambiguous. Trimming pared 3 bases from V and 1 base from J, leaving 6 bases between. The CDR3 runs 13 residues. Germline V gene lookup returns CDR1 LNHDA and CDR2 SQIVND (reference sequence). CDR3 bases: TGTGCCAGTAGTATGGAGGGGAACACTGAAGCTTTCTTT. Translating gives CASSMEGNTEAFF.

The genes are TRBV7-9 and TRBJ2-7, with D possibly matching TRBD1 (5 bases). This CDR3 spans 13 amino acids. Germline V gives CDR1 SEHNR, CDR2 FQNEAQ (reference sequence). The V end lost 5 bases, the J end lost 2 bases, and 10 bases lay between the germline ends. The CDR3 sequence is CASSPDSPYEQYF. In nucleotides, the CDR3 is TGTGCCAGCAGCCCTGACAGCCCCTACGAGCAGTACTTC.